The next 5 T cell receptor beta chains were all read from a single sample in a study of coeliac disease. The assay was immunoSEQ multiplex PCR, and TCRdb's table has in-frame clones only and misses some. The sample records about 9,400 clones, roughly 67% being singletons. Sequenced material: lamina propria lymphocytes from the gut. All receptors come from a woman aged 55-75 years with celiac disease.

This clone was observed a few times. The chain joins TRBV10-3 to TRBJ2-7, with TRBD2 identical over 7 bases. Unmatched junction bases numbered 11, after V lost 10 bases and J lost 2 bases. The CDR3 length is 14 residues. Germline V CDR1 and CDR2: ENHRY, SYGVKD. CDR3 sequence reads: CATKRDAEAYEQYF. For the CDR3, the DNA is TGTGCCACGAAGCGGGATGCAGAAGCCTACGAGCAGTACTTC.

This clone was detected a few times. The V gene is TRBV5-1, the J gene TRBJ2-5, with 12 bases matching TRBD2. Germline values: CDR1 SGHRS, CDR2 YFSETQ. The CDR3 runs 16 residues. The junction had 7 bases not matched to a gene; V was cut back by 4 bases and J by 3 bases. The CDR3 DNA reads TGCGCCAGCAGCCCTCAGACTAGCGGGGGAAAAGAGACCCAGTACTTC. Protein product: CASSPQTSGGKETQYF. Full variable domain (remainder filled in from reference TRBV5-1 and TRBJ2-5): KAGVTQTPRYLIKTRGQQVTLSCSPISGHRSVSWYQQTPGQGLQFLFEYFSETQRNKGNFPGRFSGRQFSNSRSEMNVSTLELGDSALYLCASSPQTSGGKETQYFGPGTRLLVL.

The CDR3 DNA is TGTGCCAGCAGACCACTAATCACCCAGCGGGGGGGCGGAGATACGCAGTATTTT. Amino acids: CASRPLITQRGGGDTQYF. The chain uses TRBV28 and TRBJ2-3, with 10 bases identical to TRBD2. CDR1 and CDR2 from the germline V gene are MDHEN and SYDVKM. CDR3 length: 18 residues. V lost 6 bases and J lost 5; bases outside the gene matches: 17.

This chain links TRBV30 with TRBJ1-1; 7 bases fit TRBD1. Trimming took 5 bases from V and 1 from J; bases not matched to a gene: 4. CDR1 is GTSNPN and CDR2 is SVGIG in the germline V gene (reference sequence). The CDR3 totals 13 residues. The CDR3: CAWGRGWNTEAFF. CDR3 bases: TGTGCCTGGGGCAGGGGGTGGAACACTGAAGCTTTCTTT.

The chain joins TRBV27 to TRBJ2-7; TRBD1 aligns across 10 bases. The V gene end was trimmed by 5 bases and the J gene end by 4 bases; junction bases not matched to a gene: 8. This CDR3 is built from 15 residues. Germline V lookup: CDR1 MNHEY, CDR2 SMNVEV (reference sequence). The CDR3 bases are TGTGCCAGCAGTCCCATCGACAGGGGGCCGTACGAGCAGTACTTC. Its translation: CASSPIDRGPYEQYF.